The 22 T cell receptor beta chains presented below share a single source sample, sequenced in a study of cytotoxic CD8 clonotypes in ibrutinib-treated CLL. Repertoires were generated with immunoSEQ multiplex PCR, while TCRdb's copy carries only in-frame clones and drops some. The sample has hundreds of thousands of clones, roughly 70% seen once. The sequencing used PBMCs, collected after 24 months of ibrutinib treatment. The source is a human donor with chronic lymphocytic leukemia.

This rearrangement joins TRBV5-1 to TRBJ2-7; the D is unclear. Trimming shortened V by 0 bases and J by 3 bases, and 10 bases separated the two germline ends. The CDR3 covers 14 residues. Germline V gene data show CDR1 as SGHRS and CDR2 as YFSETQ. In DNA, the CDR3 is TGCGCCAGCAGCTTGGAGTATCCCAACTACGAGCAGTACTTC. It codes for CASSLEYPNYEQYF.

The chain recombines TRBV30 with TRBJ2-7; D not resolved. V shed 5 bases and J shed 0 bases, with 11 bases lying between them. Germline V CDR1 and CDR2: GTSNPN, SVGIG (reference sequence). This CDR3 is built from 13 residues. CDR3 nucleotide sequence: TGTGCCTGGTACGGAATCGACTCCTACGAGCAGTACTTC. Its translation: CAWYGIDSYEQYF.

The chain employs TRBV5-1 and TRBJ2-5; 7 bases are shared with TRBD1. This CDR3 has 15 residues. Germline CDR1 SGHRS, CDR2 YFSETQ. J lost 7 bases, V lost 4 bases, and 13 bases had no gene match. This chain's CDR3 is CASSPPERGRGTQYF. In DNA form, the CDR3 reads TGCGCCAGCAGCCCGCCGGAAAGGGGGCGCGGGACCCAGTACTTC.

The chain combines TRBV2 with TRBJ2-2, with TRBD1 matching 10 bases. Germline values: CDR1 SNHLY, CDR2 FYNNEI. The CDR3 has 15 residues. J was trimmed by 7 bases and V by 4 bases; bases with no gene match: 6. CDR3 in DNA: TGTGCCAGCAGTGTGGGACAGGGGTTGGTCGGGGAGCTGTTTTTT. Protein product: CASSVGQGLVGELFF. The full variable domain, its missing parts supplied by reference TRBV2 and TRBJ2-2, is EPEVTQTPSHQVTQMGQEVILRCVPISNHLYFYWYRQILGQKVEFLVSFYNNEISEKSEIFDDQFSVERPDGSNFTLKIRSTKLEDSAMYFCASSVGQGLVGELFFGEGSRLTVL.

This clone was seen only a few times. The V gene is TRBV7-2, the J gene TRBJ2-7, with TRBD1 matching 10 bases. CDR1 is SGHTA and CDR2 is FQGNSA in the germline V gene. The trim removed 4 bases at V and 3 bases at J, leaving 6 bases unmatched. This CDR3 comprises 15 residues. The CDR3 is CASSWTGTGVYEQYF. The CDR3 bases are TGTGCCAGCAGCTGGACCGGGACAGGGGTCTACGAGCAGTACTTC.

This clone was seen a handful of times. This sequence joins TRBV2 and TRBJ1-5, with no clear D. This CDR3 is 14 amino acids long. V was clipped by 5 bases and J by 2 bases, with 10 bases between them. The germline CDR1 and CDR2 sequences are SNHLY and FYNNEI. The CDR3 DNA reads as TGTGCCAGCAGTTTCGCGCGGGGCAATCAGCCCCAGCATTTT. Protein product: CASSFARGNQPQHF.

There are a few counts of this clone. The chain uses TRBV28 and TRBJ2-3; the D is unclear. Per germline, CDR1 MDHEN and CDR2 SYDVKM. With 2 bases removed from V and 6 bases from J, the gap between germline ends came to 9 bases. The CDR3 runs to 13 residues. Here the CDR3 reads CASSLVFRDTQYF. DNA of the CDR3: TGTGCCAGCAGTTTAGTTTTCCGGGATACGCAGTATTTT.

V is TRBV27 and J is TRBJ2-7; D uncertain. Trimming stripped 5 bases from V and 4 bases from J, with 15 bases between. CDR1 and CDR2 (germline): MNHEY, SMNVEV (reference sequence). This CDR3 has 14 amino acids. CDR3 sequence (DNA): TGTGCCAGCAGTCCTCCCGGGTCCCCTTACGAGCAGTACTTC. It encodes CASSPPGSPYEQYF.

Only one count was recorded for this clone. This rearrangement joins TRBV29-1 to TRBJ1-1; D may be TRBD1 (6 bases). Trimming took off 4 bases at V and 2 bases at J, with 11 bases between the two ends. Looked up from germline, CDR1 is SQVTM and CDR2 is ANQGSEA. This CDR3 contains 13 residues. CDR3 in DNA: TGCAGCGTTGCGGAAGGGGGTAACACTGAAGCTTTCTTT. It yields the protein CSVAEGGNTEAFF.

The chain links TRBV14 to TRBJ2-1, with 9 bases aligning to TRBD2. V was pared by 5 bases and J by 8 bases, with 7 bases of the junction left unmatched. The V gene's germline CDR1 is SGHDN and CDR2 FVKESK. This CDR3 has 14 amino acids. CDR3 region: CASSYGTSIDEQFF. DNA for the CDR3: TGTGCCAGCAGCTACGGGACTAGCATTGATGAGCAGTTCTTC.

The rearrangement joins TRBV6-5 to TRBJ1-2; 7 bases align to TRBD1. CDR3 length: 13 amino acids. V lost 4 bases, J lost 4 bases, and 3 bases stayed unmatched. Germline-derived CDR1 and CDR2 are MNHEY and SVGAGI. CDR3 loop: CASSFDRAYGYTF. CDR3 in DNA: TGTGCCAGCAGTTTCGACAGGGCCTATGGCTACACCTTC.

The CDR3 DNA sequence: TGTGCCAGCTCACCGGGACAGGCTAGCTCTGGGGCCAACGTCCTGACTTTC. The encoded protein is CASSPGQASSGANVLTF. The chain is built from TRBV18 and TRBJ2-6; 8 nucleotides line up with TRBD1. Germline loops: CDR1 KGHSH, CDR2 LQKENI. This CDR3 is built from 17 residues. With V trimmed by 3 bases and J by 0 bases, 4 bases remained unmatched.

CDR3 bases: TGTGCCAGTAGTCCCCAGTTCAGCGGTTCCTACAATGAGCAGTTCTTC. Protein product: CASSPQFSGSYNEQFF. This chain connects TRBV19 to TRBJ2-1; maybe TRBD2 (5 bases). Looked up from germline, CDR1 is LNHDA and CDR2 is SQIVND (reference sequence). CDR3 size: 16 residues. V lost 5 bases and J lost 1, with 15 bases in between.

This clone was seen more than once but under ten times. The V gene is TRBV28, the J gene TRBJ2-2; D possibly matches TRBD1 or TRBD2 (5 bases each). The V end lost 11 bases, the J end lost 8 bases, and 15 bases lay between the germline ends. There are 12 residues in the CDR3. Looked up from germline, CDR1 is MDHEN and CDR2 is SYDVKM. CDR3 in amino acids: CAPGTNRGELFF. The CDR3 region has the DNA TGTGCCCCAGGGACGAATCGGGGGGAGCTGTTTTTT.

The rearrangement joins TRBV27 to TRBJ1-2, with a weak D call TRBD1 (6 bases). This CDR3 is built from 15 residues. Germline loops: CDR1 MNHEY, CDR2 SMNVEV (reference sequence). V was cut by 2 bases and J by 6 bases, with 16 bases left in between. Written as DNA, the CDR3 is TGTGCCAGCAGTTTAATCCCTCACAGGGTTGATGGCTACACCTTC. Translated, it gives CASSLIPHRVDGYTF.

This chain uses TRBV29-1 with TRBJ2-3, with 7 bases matching TRBD2. The ends lost 7 bases at V and 2 bases at J; junction bases unmatched: 9. Per the germline V gene, CDR1 is SQVTM and CDR2 is ANQGSEA. CDR3 length: 14 amino acids. Written as DNA, the CDR3 is TGCAGCGCTAACGGGCTAGCGGACACAGATACGCAGTATTTT. Translating it yields CSANGLADTDTQYF.

V gene TRBV27 combines with J gene TRBJ2-7, with a weak D call TRBD1 (5 bases). V lost 3 bases, J lost 2 bases, and 14 bases lay in between. Germline values: CDR1 MNHEY, CDR2 SMNVEV (reference sequence). CDR3 length: 15 amino acids. The CDR3 nucleotides read TGTGCCAGCAGTTTCAGACTTTCGGACACCTACGAGCAGTACTTC. Amino acid sequence: CASSFRLSDTYEQYF.

This clone has only a few counts. In DNA form, the CDR3 reads TGCAGTGCTAGAGCTCGGGAAAAACTGTTTTTT. It yields the protein CSARAREKLFF. The chain couples TRBV20-1 to TRBJ1-4; D unclear. CDR1 is DFQATT and CDR2 is SNEGSKA in the germline V gene (reference sequence). Trimming cost V 1 base and J 8 bases, with 5 bases left between them. This CDR3 contains 11 residues.

The chain employs TRBV30 and TRBJ2-1; unclear D gene. The CDR3 loop spans 13 amino acids. Germline CDR1 is GTSNPN and CDR2 is SVGIG (reference sequence). Trimming removed 2 bases at V and 2 bases at J, with 7 bases between. CDR3: CAWSSQTYNEQFF. Written as DNA, the CDR3 is TGTGCCTGGAGTAGCCAGACCTACAATGAGCAGTTCTTC.

The V call is TRBV2, the J call TRBJ1-2, with TRBD1 matching 7 bases. The CDR3 runs to 14 residues. Trimming at V came to 6 bases and at J to 8 bases, leaving 12 bases not matched to a gene. Germline values: CDR1 SNHLY, CDR2 FYNNEI. The CDR3 region is CASSVAQGGYGYTF. The CDR3 DNA reads TGTGCCAGCAGCGTGGCCCAGGGGGGATACGGCTACACCTTC.

Concerning this clone: An end of the junction differs from the germline gene, which may be a read error. The V gene is TRBV7-3, the J gene TRBJ2-1; D tentatively reads TRBD1 or TRBD2 (5 bases each). This CDR3 is built from 16 residues. Germline V gene sequence: CDR1 SGHTA, CDR2 FQGTGA. CDR3 sequence reads: CASSITGTFSLNEQFF. The CDR3 DNA sequence: TGTGCCAGCAGCATAACCGGGACCTTTTCCCTTAATGAGCAGTTCTTC. Full variable domain (missing parts from reference TRBV7-3 and TRBJ2-1): GAGVSQTPSNKVTEKGKYVELRCDPISGHTALYWYRQSLGQGPEFLIYFQGTGAADDSGLPNDRFFAVRPEGSVSTLKIQRTERGDSAVYLCASSITGTFSLNEQFFGPGTRLTVL.

The chain recombines TRBV18 with TRBJ2-1; unclear D gene. V was cut by 3 bases and J by 7 bases, with 7 bases left in between. Germline V CDR1 and CDR2: KGHSH, LQKENI. The CDR3 length is 12 residues. The CDR3 loop is CASSPSWNEQFF. The DNA of the CDR3 is TGTGCCAGCTCACCGTCTTGGAATGAGCAGTTCTTC.